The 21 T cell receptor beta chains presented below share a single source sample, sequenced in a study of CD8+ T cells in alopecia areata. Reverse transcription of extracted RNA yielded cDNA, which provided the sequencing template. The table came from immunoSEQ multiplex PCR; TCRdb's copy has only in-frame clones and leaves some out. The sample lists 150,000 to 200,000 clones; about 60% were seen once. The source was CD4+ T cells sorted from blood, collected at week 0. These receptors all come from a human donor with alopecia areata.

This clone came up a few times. The CDR3 DNA follows: TGTGCCGGCGGGATGGGGGGACAAGAGACCCAGTACTTC. This gives the protein CAGGMGGQETQYF. The chain employs TRBV6-5 and TRBJ2-5, with TRBD2 as a possible D gene (6 bases). V was clipped by 11 bases and J by 2 bases, with 15 bases between them. The CDR3 length is 13 residues. CDR1 and CDR2 from the germline V gene are MNHEY and SVGAGI.

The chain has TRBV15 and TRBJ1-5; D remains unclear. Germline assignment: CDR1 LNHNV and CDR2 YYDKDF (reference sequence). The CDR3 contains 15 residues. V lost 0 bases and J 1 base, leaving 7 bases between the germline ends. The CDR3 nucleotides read TGTGCCACCAGCAGAGAGTGGCAGAGCAATCAGCCCCAGCATTTT. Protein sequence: CATSREWQSNQPQHF. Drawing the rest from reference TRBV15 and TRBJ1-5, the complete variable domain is DAMVIQNPRYQVTQFGKPVTLSCSQTLNHNVMYWYQQKSSQAPKLLFHYYDKDFNNEADTPDNFQSRRPNTSFCFLDIRSPGLGDTAMYLCATSREWQSNQPQHFGDGTRLSIL.

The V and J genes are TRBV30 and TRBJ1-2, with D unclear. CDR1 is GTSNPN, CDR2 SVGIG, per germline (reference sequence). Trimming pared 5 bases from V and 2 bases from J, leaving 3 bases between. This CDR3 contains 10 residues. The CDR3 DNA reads TGTGCCTGGGCGAACTATGGCTACACCTTC. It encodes CAWANYGYTF.

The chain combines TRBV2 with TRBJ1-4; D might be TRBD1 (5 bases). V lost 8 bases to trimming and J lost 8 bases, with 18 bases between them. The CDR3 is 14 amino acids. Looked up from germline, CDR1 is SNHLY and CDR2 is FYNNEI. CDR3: CASEAGVVGEKLFF. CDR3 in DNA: TGTGCCAGCGAAGCGGGGGTCGTGGGGGAAAAACTGTTTTTT.

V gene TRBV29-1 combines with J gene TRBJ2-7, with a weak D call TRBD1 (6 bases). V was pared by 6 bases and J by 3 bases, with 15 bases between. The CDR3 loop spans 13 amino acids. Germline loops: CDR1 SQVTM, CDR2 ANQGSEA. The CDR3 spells CSVDTGSDYEQYF. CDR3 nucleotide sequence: TGCAGCGTGGACACAGGGTCGGACTACGAGCAGTACTTC.

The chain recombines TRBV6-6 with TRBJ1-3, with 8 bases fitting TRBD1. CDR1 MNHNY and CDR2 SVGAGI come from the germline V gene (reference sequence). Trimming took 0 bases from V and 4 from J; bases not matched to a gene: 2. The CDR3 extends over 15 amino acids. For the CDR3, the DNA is TGTGCCAGCAGTTACTCGACAGGGGTCGGAAACACCATATATTTT. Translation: CASSYSTGVGNTIYF.

CDR3: CASSSRQGAKQPQHF. The CDR3 region has the DNA TGTGCCAGCAGTTCGCGACAGGGGGCGAAGCAGCCCCAGCATTTT. This chain joins TRBV6-1 and TRBJ1-5; TRBD1 matches at 10 bases. Unmatched junction bases numbered 8, after V lost 5 bases and J lost 7 bases. CDR3 size: 15 residues. Germline V CDR1 and CDR2: MNHNS, SASEGT.

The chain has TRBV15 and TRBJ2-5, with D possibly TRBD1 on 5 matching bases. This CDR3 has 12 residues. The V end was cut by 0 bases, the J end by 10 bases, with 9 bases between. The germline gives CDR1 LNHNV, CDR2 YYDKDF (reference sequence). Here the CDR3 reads CATSRDQDSQYF. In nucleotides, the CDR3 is TGTGCCACCAGCAGAGATCAAGACAGCCAGTACTTC.

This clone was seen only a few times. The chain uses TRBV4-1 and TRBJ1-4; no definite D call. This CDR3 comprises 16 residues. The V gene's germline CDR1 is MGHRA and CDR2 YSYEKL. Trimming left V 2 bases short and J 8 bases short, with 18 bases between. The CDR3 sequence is CASSQTIQWAYEKLFF. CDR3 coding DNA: TGCGCCAGCAGCCAAACCATACAGTGGGCGTACGAAAAACTGTTTTTT.

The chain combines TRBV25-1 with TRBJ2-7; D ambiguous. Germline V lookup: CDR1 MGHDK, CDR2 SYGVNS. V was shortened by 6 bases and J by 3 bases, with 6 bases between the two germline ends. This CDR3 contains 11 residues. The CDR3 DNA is TGTGCCAGCAGGGATCTCTACGAGCAGTACTTC. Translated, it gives CASRDLYEQYF.

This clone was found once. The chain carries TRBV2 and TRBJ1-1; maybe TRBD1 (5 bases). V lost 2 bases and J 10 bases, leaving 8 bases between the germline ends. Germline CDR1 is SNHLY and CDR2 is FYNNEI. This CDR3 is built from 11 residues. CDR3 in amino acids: CASSEWQGAFF. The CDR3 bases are TGTGCCAGCAGTGAATGGCAGGGAGCTTTCTTT.

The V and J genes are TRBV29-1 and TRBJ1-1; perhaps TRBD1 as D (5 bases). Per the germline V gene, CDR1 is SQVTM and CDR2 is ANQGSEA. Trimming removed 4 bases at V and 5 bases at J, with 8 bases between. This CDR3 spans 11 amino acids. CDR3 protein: CSVVKGTEAFF. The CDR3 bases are TGCAGCGTTGTAAAGGGGACTGAAGCTTTCTTT. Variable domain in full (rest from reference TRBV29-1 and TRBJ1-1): SAVISQKPSRDICQRGTSLTIQCQVDSQVTMMFWYRQQPGQSLTLIATANQGSEATYESGFVIDKFPISRPNLTFSTLTVSNMSPEDSSIYLCSVVKGTEAFFGQGTRLTVV.

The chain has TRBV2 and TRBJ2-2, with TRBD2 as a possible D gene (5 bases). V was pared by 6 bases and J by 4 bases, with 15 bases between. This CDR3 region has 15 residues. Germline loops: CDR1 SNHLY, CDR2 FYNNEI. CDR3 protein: CASRSRDASTGELFF. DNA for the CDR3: TGTGCCAGCAGAAGCCGGGATGCGAGCACCGGGGAGCTGTTTTTT.

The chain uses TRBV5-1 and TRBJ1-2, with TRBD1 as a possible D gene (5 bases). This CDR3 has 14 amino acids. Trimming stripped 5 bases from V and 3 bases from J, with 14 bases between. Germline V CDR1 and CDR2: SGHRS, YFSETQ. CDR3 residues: CASRTGGTDYGYTF. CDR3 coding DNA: TGCGCCAGCAGAACCGGGGGGACGGACTATGGCTACACCTTC.

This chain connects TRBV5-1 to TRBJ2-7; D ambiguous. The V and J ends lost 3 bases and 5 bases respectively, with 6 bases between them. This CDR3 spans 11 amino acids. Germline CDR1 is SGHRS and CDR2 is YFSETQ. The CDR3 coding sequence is TGCGCCAGCAGCTCGTTGGACGAGCAGTACTTC. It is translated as CASSSLDEQYF.

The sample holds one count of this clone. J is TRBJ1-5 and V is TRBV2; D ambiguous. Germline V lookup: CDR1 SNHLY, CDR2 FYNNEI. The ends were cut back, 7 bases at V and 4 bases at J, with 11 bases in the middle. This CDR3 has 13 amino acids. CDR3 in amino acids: CASTPGENQPQHF. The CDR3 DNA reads TGTGCCAGCACCCCCGGGGAGAATCAGCCCCAGCATTTT.

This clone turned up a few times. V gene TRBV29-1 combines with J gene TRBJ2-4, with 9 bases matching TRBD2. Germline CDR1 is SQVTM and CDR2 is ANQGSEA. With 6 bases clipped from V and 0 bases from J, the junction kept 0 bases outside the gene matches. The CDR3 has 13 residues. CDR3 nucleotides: TGCAGCGTAGCGGGAGGAGCCAAAAACATTCAGTACTTC. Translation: CSVAGGAKNIQYF.

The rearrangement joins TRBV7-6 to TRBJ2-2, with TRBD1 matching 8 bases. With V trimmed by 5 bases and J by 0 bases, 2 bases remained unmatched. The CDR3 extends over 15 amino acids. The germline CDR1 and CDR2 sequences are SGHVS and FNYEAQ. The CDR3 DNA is TGTGCCAGCAGCGAACAGGGGGCGAACACCGGGGAGCTGTTTTTT. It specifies CASSEQGANTGELFF.

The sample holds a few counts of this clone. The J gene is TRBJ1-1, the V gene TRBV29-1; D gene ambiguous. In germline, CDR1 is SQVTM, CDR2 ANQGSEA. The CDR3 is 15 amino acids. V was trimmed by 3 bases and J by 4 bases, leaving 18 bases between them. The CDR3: CSVDGRYGRSTEAFF. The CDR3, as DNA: TGCAGCGTTGATGGTCGATACGGGAGGTCCACTGAAGCTTTCTTT.

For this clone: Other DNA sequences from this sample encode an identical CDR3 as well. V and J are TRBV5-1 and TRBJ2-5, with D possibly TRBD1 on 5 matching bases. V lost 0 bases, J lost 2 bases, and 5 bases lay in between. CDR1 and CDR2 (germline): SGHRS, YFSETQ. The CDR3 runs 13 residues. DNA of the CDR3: TGCGCCAGCAGCTTGGACAGGCAAGAGACCCAGTACTTC. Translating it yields CASSLDRQETQYF. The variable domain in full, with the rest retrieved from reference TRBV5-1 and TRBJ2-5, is KAGVTQTPRYLIKTRGQQVTLSCSPISGHRSVSWYQQTPGQGLQFLFEYFSETQRNKGNFPGRFSGRQFSNSRSEMNVSTLELGDSALYLCASSLDRQETQYFGPGTRLLVL.

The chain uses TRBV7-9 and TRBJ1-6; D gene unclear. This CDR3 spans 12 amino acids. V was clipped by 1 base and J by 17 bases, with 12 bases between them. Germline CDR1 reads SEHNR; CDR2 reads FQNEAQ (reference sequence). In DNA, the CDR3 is TGTGCCAGCAGCTTAGACGGGGAAGCGGTCCACTTT. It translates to CASSLDGEAVHF.